These 5 T cell receptor beta chains share one sample of origin, sequenced in a study of control samples from healthy donors and cancer patients (dated by TCRdb to about 2020). Library construction relied on the immunoSEQ multiplex PCR assay. TCRdb's version of the immuneACCESS table is confined to in-frame rearrangements and falls short of the full clone set. An unresolved V gene accounts for under half of the shortfall where checked; the remainder is of unknown origin. This sample comprises 150,000 to 200,000 clones, approximately 94% of them detected only once. 1.3% of the sample rests with the top ten. Sequences were obtained from blood. The receptors derive from a woman younger than 30 in good health.

The CDR3 spells CASSSDRFPDTQYF. Here the CDR3 DNA reads TGTGCCAGCAGCTCAGACAGGTTCCCAGATACGCAGTATTTT. The chain combines TRBV11-2 with TRBJ2-3; D is perhaps TRBD1 (6 bases). Germline V gene lookup returns CDR1 SGHAT and CDR2 FQNNGV. Trimming removed 4 bases from V and 4 bases from J, with 12 bases in between. The CDR3 spans 14 residues.

As for this clone: Other DNA sequences of this sample code for an identical CDR3. The chain links TRBV19 to TRBJ1-2; 7 bases match TRBD1. Germline-derived CDR1 and CDR2 are LNHDA and SQIVND (reference sequence). V dropped 5 bases and J dropped 0; count of bases not matched to a gene: 3. This CDR3 has 14 residues. The CDR3: CASSWDSANYGYTF. The DNA of the CDR3 is TGTGCCAGTAGTTGGGACAGTGCTAACTATGGCTACACCTTC. The variable domain in full, with the rest retrieved from reference TRBV19 and TRBJ1-2, is DGGITQSPKYLFRKEGQNVTLSCEQNLNHDAMYWYRQDPGQGLRLIYYSQIVNDFQKGDIAEGYSVSREKKESFPLTVTSAQKNPTAFYLCASSWDSANYGYTFGSGTRLTVV.

This chain joins TRBV24-1 and TRBJ2-5, with a possible D match to TRBD1 (7 bases). Germline V gives CDR1 KGHDR, CDR2 SFDVKD. V shed 7 bases and J shed 2 bases, with 19 bases lying between them. The CDR3 has 16 residues. Here the CDR3 reads CATSPGQTGRQETQYF. The CDR3 DNA reads as TGTGCCACCAGCCCGGGACAGACGGGGAGGCAAGAGACCCAGTACTTC.

The chain recombines TRBV7-2 with TRBJ1-3, with 9 bases fitting TRBD1. V was clipped by 5 bases and J by 2 bases; unmatched bases: 7. Germline V gene lookup returns CDR1 SGHTA and CDR2 FQGNSA. There are 16 residues in the CDR3. The CDR3 protein is CASSLRQGDTGNTIYF. DNA of the CDR3: TGTGCCAGCAGCCTACGACAGGGGGACACTGGAAACACCATATATTTT.

This clone came up once. The V call is TRBV7-2, the J call TRBJ2-7; weak D call: TRBD2 (5 bases). Looked up from germline, CDR1 is SGHTA and CDR2 is FQGNSA. V dropped 2 bases and J dropped 4 bases, with 15 bases sitting between them. CDR3 size: 15 residues. The chain's CDR3 is CASSLQKIRGYEQYF. The CDR3, as DNA: TGTGCCAGCAGCTTACAGAAGATCCGGGGATACGAGCAGTACTTC. The whole variable domain, filled in from reference TRBV7-2 and TRBJ2-7, reads GAGVSQSPSNKVTEKGKDVELRCDPISGHTALYWYRQSLGQGLEFLIYFQGNSAPDKSGLPSDRFSAERTGGSVSTLTIQRTQQEDSAVYLCASSLQKIRGYEQYFGPGTRLTVT.